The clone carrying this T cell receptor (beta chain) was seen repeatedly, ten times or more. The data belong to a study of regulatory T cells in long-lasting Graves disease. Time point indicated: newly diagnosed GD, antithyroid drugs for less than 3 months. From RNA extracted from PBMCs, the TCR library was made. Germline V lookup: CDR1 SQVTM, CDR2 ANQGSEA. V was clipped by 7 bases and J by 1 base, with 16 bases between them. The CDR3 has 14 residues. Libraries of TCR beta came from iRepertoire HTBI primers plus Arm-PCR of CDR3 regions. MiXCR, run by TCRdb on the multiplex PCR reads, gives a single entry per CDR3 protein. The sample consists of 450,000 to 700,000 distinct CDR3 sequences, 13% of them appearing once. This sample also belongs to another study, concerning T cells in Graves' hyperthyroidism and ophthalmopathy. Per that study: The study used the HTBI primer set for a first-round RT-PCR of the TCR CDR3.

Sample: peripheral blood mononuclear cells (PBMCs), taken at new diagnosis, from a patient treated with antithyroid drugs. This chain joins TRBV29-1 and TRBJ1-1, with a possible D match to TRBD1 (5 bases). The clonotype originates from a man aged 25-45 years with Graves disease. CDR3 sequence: CSGDWVGPNTEAFF. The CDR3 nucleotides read TGCAGCGGGGACTGGGTGGGGCCGAACACTGAAGCTTTCTTT.